These T cell receptor beta chains were read from a single sample in a study of OX40 agonist ivuxolimab in advanced cancers. The table came from immunoSEQ multiplex PCR; TCRdb's copy has only in-frame clones and leaves some out. The repertoire has more than 50,000 clones, approximately 89% of them found once; the top ten carry 5% to 6%. The material was CD4+ or CD8+ T cells sorted from blood, obtained in a trial of the OX40 agonist ivuxolimab. These receptors all come from an adult with an advanced solid tumor such as melanoma, head and neck, liver or kidney cancer. Each CDR3 is given with its conserved first and last residue. Fields, in order: CDR3 length, V gene, J gene, CDR3 protein.

15,TRBV5-1,TRBJ2-3,CASSFLAGDIDTQYF
13,TRBV7-7,TRBJ1-5,CASSLTLNQPQHF
14,TRBV27,TRBJ1-1,CASSLKGGLTEAFF
13,TRBV7-2,TRBJ2-1,CASDGDRGEEQFF
15,TRBV19,TRBJ1-4,CASKGGRTGFEKLFF
13,TRBV6-5,TRBJ2-2,CASERTFTGELFF
15,TRBV5-1,TRBJ2-3,CASSLAGLAGDTQYF
13,TRBV7-2,TRBJ2-5,CASSLRSGETQYF
13,TRBV29-1,TRBJ1-5,CSVGEYSNQPQHF
15,TRBV28,TRBJ1-5,CASSFRGVRNQPQHF
14,TRBV6-1,TRBJ2-7,CASNPGQLSYEQYF
16,TRBV5-1,TRBJ2-2,CASSFGRELHTGELFF
13,TRBV7-6,TRBJ2-7,CASSLSFVGEQYF
14,TRBV5-5,TRBJ1-1,CASSLWGYGTEAFF
16,TRBV7-8,TRBJ1-5,CASSFLQGASNQPQHF
13,TRBV18,TRBJ1-2,CASSPSPDYGYTF
12,TRBV7-9,TRBJ2-2,CASSPGAGELFF
16,TRBV11-1,TRBJ1-2,CASSLTGGPGWYGYTF
15,TRBV2,TRBJ2-1,CASSEGRGSYNEQFF
13,TRBV6-1,TRBJ2-6,CAGQLPGANVLTF
15,TRBV4-1,TRBJ2-3,CASSKIAGATDTQYF
15,TRBV5-4,TRBJ1-6,CASSPGQLNNSPLHF
15,TRBV25-1,TRBJ2-2,CASSESSEFTGELFF
15,TRBV19,TRBJ2-7,CASSFLGASSYEQYF
13,TRBV18,TRBJ2-7,CASSPGQSYEQYF
15,TRBV28,TRBJ1-2,CASVNRGTENYGYTF
13,TRBV6-5,TRBJ1-2,CASRIQGNYGYTF
14,TRBV2,TRBJ2-7,CASSGRDRFYEQYF
14,TRBV6-1,TRBJ2-1,CASRTSGGALEQFF
13,TRBV7-2,TRBJ1-5,CASSLVYGEAQHF
12,TRBV29-1,TRBJ2-1,CSSHGGSNEQFF
16,TRBV10-1,TRBJ1-6,CASILDYSGENSPLHF
12,TRBV4-1,TRBJ1-2,CASRRGGDGYTF